Below, 4 T cell receptor beta chains from the same sample are listed, as sequenced in a study of cytomegalovirus exposure and HLA in healthy donors. PCR employed 60 Vbeta and 13 Jbeta primers. This table comes from immunoSEQ multiplex PCR, and its TCRdb copy is limited to in-frame clones, with some not included. In the table there are about 160,000 clones, roughly 80% of which are singletons. Material: PBMCs. Receptors were obtained from a male donor in good health and CMV-seronegative.

The chain has TRBV7-9 and TRBJ2-5; TRBD2 matches 8 bases. Germline lookup yields CDR1 SEHNR and CDR2 FQNEAQ (reference sequence). This CDR3 is 16 amino acids long. Losses at the gene ends were 3 bases for V and 4 bases for J; bases not matched to a gene: 10. The DNA for the CDR3 is TGTGCCAGCAGCTTGGACGGGGGGGAGTTAGTAGAGACCCAGTACTTC. It translates to CASSLDGGELVETQYF.

The chain links TRBV14 to TRBJ2-7; 9 bases are a match to TRBD1. The CDR3 is made up of 15 amino acids. The germline gives CDR1 SGHDN, CDR2 FVKESK. J gave up 4 bases and V 5 bases, and 9 bases lay outside the gene matches. The CDR3 region has the DNA TGTGCCAGCAGCTTTACCGGGACAGGGCGTTACGAGCAGTACTTC. The encoded protein is CASSFTGTGRYEQYF.

J is TRBJ1-3 and V is TRBV5-1, with D possibly matching TRBD1 (5 bases). Germline V CDR1 and CDR2: SGHRS, YFSETQ. Trimming took off 0 bases at V and 4 bases at J, with 11 bases between the two ends. This CDR3 region has 15 residues. Here the CDR3 reads CASSLEAGSGNTIYF. CDR3 coding DNA: TGCGCCAGCAGCTTGGAGGCAGGGTCCGGAAACACCATATATTTT.

The V and J genes are TRBV5-1 and TRBJ2-1; 12 bases line up with TRBD2. The V gene's germline CDR1 is SGHRS and CDR2 YFSETQ. This CDR3 region has 19 residues. Losses at the gene ends were 0 bases for V and 0 bases for J; bases not matched to a gene: 7. The CDR3 spells CASSLATSGGILSYNEQFF. The CDR3 DNA follows: TGCGCCAGCAGCTTGGCCACTAGCGGGGGGATCCTCTCCTACAATGAGCAGTTCTTC.